The present TCR beta chain was sequenced within a study of blood T cell repertoires in COVID-19. Across the whole study: T cells, B-cell-depleted T cells, or PBMCs provided the cDNA or gDNA that served as material.

Assay: immunoSEQ multiplex PCR; the TCRdb copy retains only in-frame clones and omits some. This table has more than 150,000 clones, around nine tenths appearing once. The ends lost 2 bases at V and 5 bases at J; junction bases unmatched: 10. The CDR3 has 17 residues. From germline, CDR1 is SNHLY and CDR2 FYNNEI. The sequence was obtained from a man between 65 and 85 years old with active or convalescent COVID-19. The chain couples TRBV2 to TRBJ2-5; TRBD2 aligns across 11 bases. Sequencing was performed on peripheral blood. CDR3 protein: CASSELSVASGGETQYF. The DNA for the CDR3 is TGTGCCAGCAGTGAATTGTCGGTGGCTAGCGGGGGGGAGACCCAGTACTTC.